This note documents a single T cell receptor beta chain sequence. Its antigen is currently unknown. The sample belongs to a study of PD-L1 blockade in urothelial cancer. Study details: T cells were recovered from blood samples at a median of approximately 150,000.

This CDR3 region has 15 residues. Per germline, CDR1 SGHAT and CDR2 FQNNGV. The V and J ends lost 7 bases and 3 bases respectively, with 15 bases between them. Findings of the study overall: Lower than median blood TCR clonality before treatment predicted better survival.

Sequencing used immunoSEQ multiplex PCR; TCRdb keeps in-frame clones, though not all of them. The sample has about 70,000 clones; about nine tenths are singletons. Time point in this sample: pretreatment peripheral blood. The specimen was PBMCs, collected around atezolizumab (anti-PD-L1) treatment. The rearrangement links TRBV11-2 to TRBJ2-2; a possible D gene is TRBD1 (6 bases). The receptor's source is a man between 70 and 80 years old with urothelial cancer. The chain's CDR3 is CASTLGDMYTGELFF. DNA for the CDR3: TGTGCCAGCACCCTAGGGGACATGTACACCGGGGAGCTGTTTTTT. The variable domain in full, completed from reference TRBV11-2 and TRBJ2-2, reads EAGVAQSPRYKIIEKRQSVAFWCNPISGHATLYWYQQILGQGPKLLIQFQNNGVVDDSQLPKDRFSAERLKGVDSTLKIQPAKLEDSAVYLCASTLGDMYTGELFFGEGSRLTVL.